This T cell receptor beta chain was sequenced in a study of regulatory T cells in long-lasting Graves disease. As for the study in general: Persistent Graves' disease meant over 5 years of antithyroid drugs with positive TSH receptor antibodies. Study-wide findings and caveats: Persistent cases of Graves' showed reduced TCR diversity relative to newly diagnosed patients.

This CDR3 spans 15 amino acids. The trim removed 5 bases at V and 4 bases at J, leaving 11 bases unmatched. Germline CDR1 reads DFQATT; CDR2 reads SNEGSKA (reference sequence). Time point of the sample: persistent/refractory GD, antithyroid drugs over 5 years with positive TRAb. Generation of the TCR library employed RNA extracted from PBMCs. Arm-PCR of CDR3 regions and iRepertoire HTBI primers were the basis on which TCR beta libraries were built. TCRdb reanalysed the multiplex PCR reads using MiXCR and keeps one entry per CDR3 protein. The sample carries around 450,000 distinct CDR3 sequences, 20% to 25% recorded once. About this clonotype: The antigen is undetermined.

The sequence came from a female donor with Graves disease. This material consisted of peripheral blood mononuclear cells (PBMCs), taken when the disease was refractory, from a patient treated with antithyroid drugs. The chain carries TRBV20-1 and TRBJ2-5; 9 bases agree with TRBD2. The CDR3 protein is CSAPPGSGRTETQYF. Written as DNA, the CDR3 is TGCAGTGCTCCTCCAGGGAGCGGGAGGACAGAGACCCAGTACTTC.